The 3 T cell receptor beta chains below were found in one sample sequenced in a study of cytomegalovirus exposure and HLA in healthy donors. Use of 60 Vbeta and 13 Jbeta primers characterized the PCR. Data came from immunoSEQ multiplex PCR; TCRdb stores just in-frame clones and leaves some out. The sample yields about 78,000 clones, around 70% seen once. Sequenced material: PBMCs. The origin of the receptors is a woman in her 40s in good health and CMV-seropositive.

The chain carries TRBV5-8 and TRBJ1-2; a possible D gene is TRBD1 (6 bases). The CDR3 is 14 amino acids. Looked up from germline, CDR1 is SGHTS and CDR2 is YDEGEE. V dropped 4 bases and J dropped 4 bases, with 14 bases sitting between them. This CDR3 is CASSNRVGFYGYTF. CDR3 in DNA: TGTGCCAGCAGCAACAGGGTGGGATTCTATGGCTACACCTTC.

CDR3 in amino acids: CASTNTVNTEAFF. The DNA of the CDR3 is TGTGCCAGCACAAATACAGTGAACACTGAAGCTTTCTTT. J is TRBJ1-1 and V is TRBV27; no reliable D call. Germline V CDR1 and CDR2: MNHEY, SMNVEV (reference sequence). The V end was cut by 7 bases, the J end by 0 bases, with 9 bases between. This CDR3 contains 13 residues.

This clone appeared once. V gene TRBV5-5 combines with J gene TRBJ2-1; TRBD1 is a possible D gene (6 bases). Germline V gene sequence: CDR1 SGHKS, CDR2 YYEKEE (reference sequence). The CDR3 covers 15 residues. Trimming took 1 base from V and 3 from J, leaving 11 bases between them. The CDR3: CASSLSGQLYNEQFF. DNA of the CDR3: TGTGCCAGCAGCTTGTCAGGACAGCTCTACAATGAGCAGTTCTTC.